Included here is one TCR beta chain sequence, with context. This sample was taken from a study of control samples from healthy donors and cancer patients. Data came from immunoSEQ multiplex PCR; TCRdb stores just in-frame clones and leaves some out. The table has approximately 44,000 clones, more than 65% seen once; the top ten hold roughly 15%. This CDR3 contains 15 residues. Trimming took 3 bases from V and 6 from J, leaving 15 bases between them. Germline CDR1 and CDR2: SGDLS and YYNGEE. This clonotype was obtained from a male donor with melanoma. V and J are TRBV9 and TRBJ2-2; D possibly matches TRBD1 or TRBD2 (5 bases each). Sequencing used formalin-fixed, paraffin-embedded tissue. Here the CDR3 reads CASSATGTLSGELFF. The DNA of the CDR3 is TGTGCCAGCAGCGCAACCGGGACCCTGTCCGGGGAGCTGTTTTTT.